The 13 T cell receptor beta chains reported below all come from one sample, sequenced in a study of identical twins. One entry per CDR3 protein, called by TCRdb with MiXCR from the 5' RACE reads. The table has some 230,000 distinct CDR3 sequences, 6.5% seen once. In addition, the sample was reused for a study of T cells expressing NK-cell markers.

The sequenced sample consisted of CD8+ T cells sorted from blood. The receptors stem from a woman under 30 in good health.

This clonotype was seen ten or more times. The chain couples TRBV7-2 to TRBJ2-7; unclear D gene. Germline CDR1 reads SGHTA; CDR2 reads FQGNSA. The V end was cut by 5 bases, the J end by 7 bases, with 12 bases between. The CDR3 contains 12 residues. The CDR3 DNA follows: TGTGCCAGCAGCCTCTCTCTGCGGGAGCAGTACTTC. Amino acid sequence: CASSLSLREQYF.

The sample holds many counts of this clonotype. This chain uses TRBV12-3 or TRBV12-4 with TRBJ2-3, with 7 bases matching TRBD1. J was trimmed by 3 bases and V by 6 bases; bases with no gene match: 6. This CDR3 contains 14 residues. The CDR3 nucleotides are TGTGCCAGCAGCCTAACAGGGGCTACAGATACGCAGTATTTT. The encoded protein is CASSLTGATDTQYF.

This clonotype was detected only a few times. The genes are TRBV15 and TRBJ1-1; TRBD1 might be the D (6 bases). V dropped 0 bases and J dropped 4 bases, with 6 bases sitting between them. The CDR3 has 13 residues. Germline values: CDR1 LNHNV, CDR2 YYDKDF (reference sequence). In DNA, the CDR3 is TGTGCCACCAGCAGAGACAGGGGCACTGAAGCTTTCTTT. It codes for CATSRDRGTEAFF.

The CDR3 loop reads CATSRVGYEQYF. In nucleotides, the CDR3 is TGTGCCACCAGCAGAGTTGGGTACGAGCAGTACTTC. The rearrangement joins TRBV15 to TRBJ2-7, with unresolved D. The CDR3 length is 12 residues. The germline V and J ends were trimmed by 1 base and 4 bases, with 5 bases remaining between them. Germline CDR1 LNHNV, CDR2 YYDKDF (reference sequence).

CDR3 protein: CASRLYTGTPYNEQFF. The CDR3 region has the DNA TGTGCCAGCAGATTGTACACAGGGACGCCCTACAATGAGCAGTTCTTC. The J gene is TRBJ2-1, the V gene TRBV27; TRBD1 might be the D (6 bases). Germline CDR1 is MNHEY and CDR2 is SMNVEV (reference sequence). V lost 6 bases and J 2 bases, leaving 17 bases between the germline ends. This CDR3 region has 16 residues.

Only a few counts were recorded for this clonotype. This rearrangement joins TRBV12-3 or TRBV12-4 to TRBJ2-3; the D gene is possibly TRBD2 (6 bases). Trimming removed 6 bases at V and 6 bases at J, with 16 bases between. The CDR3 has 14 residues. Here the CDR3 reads CASSTGLLEDTQYF. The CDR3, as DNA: TGTGCCAGCAGCACGGGACTCCTAGAGGATACGCAGTATTTT.

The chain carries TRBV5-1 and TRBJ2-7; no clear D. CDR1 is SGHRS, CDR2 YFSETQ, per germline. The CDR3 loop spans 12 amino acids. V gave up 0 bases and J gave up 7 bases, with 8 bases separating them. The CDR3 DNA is TGCGCCAGCAGCTTGGAGTTGGGAGAGCAGTACTTC. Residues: CASSLELGEQYF.

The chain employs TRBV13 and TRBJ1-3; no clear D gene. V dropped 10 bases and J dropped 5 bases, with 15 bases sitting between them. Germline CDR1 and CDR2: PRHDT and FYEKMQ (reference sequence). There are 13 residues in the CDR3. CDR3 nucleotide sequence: TGTGCCACTTCACCGGGGTCGAGAAACACCATATATTTT. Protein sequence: CATSPGSRNTIYF.

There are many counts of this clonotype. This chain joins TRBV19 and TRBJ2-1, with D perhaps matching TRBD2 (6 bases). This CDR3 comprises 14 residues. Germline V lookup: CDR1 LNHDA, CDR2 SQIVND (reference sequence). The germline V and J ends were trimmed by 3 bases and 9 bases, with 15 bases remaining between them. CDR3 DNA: TGTGCCAGTAGTATTGCTTTGTCGGGACTTGAGCAGTTCTTC. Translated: CASSIALSGLEQFF.

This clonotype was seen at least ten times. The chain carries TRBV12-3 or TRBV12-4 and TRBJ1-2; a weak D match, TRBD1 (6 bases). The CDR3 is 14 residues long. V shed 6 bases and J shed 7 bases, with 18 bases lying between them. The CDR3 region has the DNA TGTGCCAGCAGCCCGGAGGGGGGTGGAATTGGCTACACCTTC. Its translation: CASSPEGGGIGYTF.

In DNA, the CDR3 is TGCGCCACCGGGCTTCTTGTGCGGGAAGGGGAGCAGTACTTC. Protein product: CATGLLVREGEQYF. The V call is TRBV10-2, the J call TRBJ2-7, with TRBD2 as a possible D gene (6 bases). This CDR3 is 14 amino acids long. Germline V CDR1 and CDR2: WSHSY, SAAADI. Trimming pared 10 bases from V and 7 bases from J, leaving 23 bases between.

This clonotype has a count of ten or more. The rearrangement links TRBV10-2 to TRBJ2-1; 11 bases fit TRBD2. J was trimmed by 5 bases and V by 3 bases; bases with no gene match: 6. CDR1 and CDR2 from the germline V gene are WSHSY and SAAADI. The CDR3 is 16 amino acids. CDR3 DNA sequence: TGCGCCAGCAGTGATCTAGCGGGGGGTCTAAACAATGAGCAGTTCTTC. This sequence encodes CASSDLAGGLNNEQFF.

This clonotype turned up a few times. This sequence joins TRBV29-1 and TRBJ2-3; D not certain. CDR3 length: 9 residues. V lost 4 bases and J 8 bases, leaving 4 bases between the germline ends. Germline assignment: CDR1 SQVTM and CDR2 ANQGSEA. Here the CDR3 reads CSVGGTQYF. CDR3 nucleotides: TGCAGCGTTGGGGGTACGCAGTATTTT.